This T cell receptor (beta chain) was observed in a study of T cell responses to AZD1222 COVID-19 vaccine. This CDR3 is 16 amino acids long. Looked up from germline, CDR1 is MDHEN and CDR2 is SYDVKM. V shed 6 bases and J 4 bases; nucleotides not matched to a gene: 9. Repertoires were generated with immunoSEQ multiplex PCR, while TCRdb's copy carries only in-frame clones and drops some. The sample holds over 120,000 clones; approximately 92% are singletons and the top ten take approximately 1.5%. The clonotype was recovered from an adult in good health. This chain uses TRBV28 with TRBJ2-1; 10 bases match TRBD2. The sequences come from peripheral blood, collected on day 0 of AZD1222 vaccination. The CDR3 region has the DNA TGTGCCAGCAGCCCTTCAGCGGGAGGGGCTTACAATGAGCAGTTCTTC. Its translation: CASSPSAGGAYNEQFF.